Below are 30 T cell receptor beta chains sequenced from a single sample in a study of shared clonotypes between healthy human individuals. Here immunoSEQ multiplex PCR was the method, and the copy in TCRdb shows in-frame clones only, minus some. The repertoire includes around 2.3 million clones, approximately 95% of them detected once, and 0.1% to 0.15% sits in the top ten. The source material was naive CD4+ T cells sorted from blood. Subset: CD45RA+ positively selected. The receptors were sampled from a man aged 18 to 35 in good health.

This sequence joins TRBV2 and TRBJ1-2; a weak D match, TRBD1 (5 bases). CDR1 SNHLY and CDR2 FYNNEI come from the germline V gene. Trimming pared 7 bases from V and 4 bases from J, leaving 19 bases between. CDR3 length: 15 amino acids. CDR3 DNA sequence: TGTGCCAGCAACGGGGGGAAGGGTGAGGGCTATGGCTACACCTTC. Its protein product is CASNGGKGEGYGYTF.

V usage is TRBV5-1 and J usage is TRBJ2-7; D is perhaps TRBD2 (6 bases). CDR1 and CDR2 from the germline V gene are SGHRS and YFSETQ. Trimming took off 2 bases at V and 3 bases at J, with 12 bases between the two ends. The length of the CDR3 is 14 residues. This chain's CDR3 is CASSLGREIYEQYF. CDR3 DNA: TGCGCCAGCAGCTTAGGGCGGGAAATCTACGAGCAGTACTTC.

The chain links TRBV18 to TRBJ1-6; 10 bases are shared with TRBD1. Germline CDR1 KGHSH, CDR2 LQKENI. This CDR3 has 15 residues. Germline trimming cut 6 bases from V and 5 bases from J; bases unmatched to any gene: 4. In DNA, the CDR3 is TGTGCCAGCTCCGAAGGGACAGGGGATAATTCACCCCTCCACTTT. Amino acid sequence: CASSEGTGDNSPLHF.

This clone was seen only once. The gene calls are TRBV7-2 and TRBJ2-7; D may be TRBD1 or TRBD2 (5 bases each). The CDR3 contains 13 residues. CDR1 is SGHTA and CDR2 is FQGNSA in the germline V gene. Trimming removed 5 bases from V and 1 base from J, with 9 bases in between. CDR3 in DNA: TGTGCCAGCAGCAACGGGGCTTCCTACGAGCAGTACTTC. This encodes CASSNGASYEQYF.

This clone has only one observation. The chain's CDR3 is CASSLGPSVQSPEAFF. For the CDR3, the DNA is TGTGCCAGCAGCTTAGGTCCGTCAGTTCAGAGTCCTGAAGCTTTCTTT. The V call is TRBV7-3, the J call TRBJ1-1; D remains unclear. The V gene's germline CDR1 is SGHTA and CDR2 FQGTGA. V lost 2 bases and J 6 bases, leaving 19 bases between the germline ends. The CDR3 spans 16 residues.

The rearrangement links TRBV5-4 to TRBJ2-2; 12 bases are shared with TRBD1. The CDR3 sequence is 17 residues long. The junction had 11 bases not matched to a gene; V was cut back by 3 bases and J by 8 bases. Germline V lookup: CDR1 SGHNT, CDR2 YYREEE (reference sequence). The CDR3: CASSSLPGQGAVGELFF. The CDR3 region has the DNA TGTGCCAGCAGCTCGCTACCGGGACAGGGGGCTGTGGGGGAGCTGTTTTTT.

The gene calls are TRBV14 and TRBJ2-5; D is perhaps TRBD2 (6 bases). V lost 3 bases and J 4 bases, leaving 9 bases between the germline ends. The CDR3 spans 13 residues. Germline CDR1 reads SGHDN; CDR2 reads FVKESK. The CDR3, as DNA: TGTGCCAGCAGCCAGGGGGGTCGAGAGACCCAGTACTTC. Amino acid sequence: CASSQGGRETQYF.

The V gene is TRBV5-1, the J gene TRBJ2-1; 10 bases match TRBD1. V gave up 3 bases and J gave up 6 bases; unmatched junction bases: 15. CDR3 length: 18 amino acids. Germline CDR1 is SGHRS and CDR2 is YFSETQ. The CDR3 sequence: CASSSLGTTGGALNEQFF. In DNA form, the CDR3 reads TGCGCCAGCAGCTCCCTGGGGACGACAGGGGGCGCCCTCAATGAGCAGTTCTTC.

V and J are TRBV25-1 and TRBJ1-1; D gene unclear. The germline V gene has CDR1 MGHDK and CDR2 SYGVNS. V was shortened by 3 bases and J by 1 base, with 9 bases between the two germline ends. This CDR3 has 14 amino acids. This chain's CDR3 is CASSDWTGNTEAFF. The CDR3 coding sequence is TGTGCCAGCAGTGATTGGACGGGGAACACTGAAGCTTTCTTT.

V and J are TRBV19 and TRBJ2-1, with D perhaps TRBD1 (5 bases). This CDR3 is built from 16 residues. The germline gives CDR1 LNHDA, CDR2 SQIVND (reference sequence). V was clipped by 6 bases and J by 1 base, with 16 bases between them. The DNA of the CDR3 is TGTGCCAGTAGCCCAGGGTGGGCCCAGTCCTACAATGAGCAGTTCTTC. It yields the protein CASSPGWAQSYNEQFF.

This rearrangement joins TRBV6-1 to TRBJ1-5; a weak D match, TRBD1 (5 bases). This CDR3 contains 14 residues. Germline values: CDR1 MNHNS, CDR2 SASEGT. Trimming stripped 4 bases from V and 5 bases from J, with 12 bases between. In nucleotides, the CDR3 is TGTGCCAGCAGTGGGGCAGGGTCTTATCAGCCCCAGCATTTT. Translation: CASSGAGSYQPQHF.

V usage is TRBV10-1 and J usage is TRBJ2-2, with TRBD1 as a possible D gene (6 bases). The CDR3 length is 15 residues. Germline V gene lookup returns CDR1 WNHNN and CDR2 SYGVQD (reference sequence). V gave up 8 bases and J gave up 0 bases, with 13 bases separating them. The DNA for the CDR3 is TGCGCCAGCCAAGGGACACCCGCGAACACCGGGGAGCTGTTTTTT. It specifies CASQGTPANTGELFF.

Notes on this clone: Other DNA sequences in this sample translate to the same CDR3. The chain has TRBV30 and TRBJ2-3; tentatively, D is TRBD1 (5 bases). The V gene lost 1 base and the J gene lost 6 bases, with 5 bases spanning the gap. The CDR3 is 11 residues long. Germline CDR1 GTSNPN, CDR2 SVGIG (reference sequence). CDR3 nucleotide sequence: TGTGCCTGGAGTGACAGGGATACGCAGTATTTT. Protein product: CAWSDRDTQYF.

The CDR3 region is CAWSVLGGIDEQFF. CDR3 nucleotide sequence: TGTGCCTGGAGTGTTTTGGGAGGGATCGATGAGCAGTTCTTC. This chain joins TRBV30 and TRBJ2-1; 7 bases fit TRBD2. This CDR3 is built from 14 residues. Germline CDR1 is GTSNPN and CDR2 is SVGIG (reference sequence). J was trimmed by 8 bases and V by 0 bases; bases with no gene match: 7. Drawing the rest from reference TRBV30 and TRBJ2-1, the complete variable domain is SQTIHQWPATLVQPVGSPLSLECTVEGTSNPNLYWYRQAAGRGLQLLFYSVGIGQISSEVPQNLSASRPQDRQFILSSKKLLLSDSGFYLCAWSVLGGIDEQFFGPGTRLTVL.

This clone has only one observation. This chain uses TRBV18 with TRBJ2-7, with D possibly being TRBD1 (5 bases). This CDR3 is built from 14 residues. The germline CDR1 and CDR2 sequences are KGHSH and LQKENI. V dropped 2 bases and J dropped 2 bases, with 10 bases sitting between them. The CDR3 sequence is CASSPAGRTYEQYF. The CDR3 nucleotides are TGTGCCAGCTCACCAGCAGGGCGCACCTACGAGCAGTACTTC. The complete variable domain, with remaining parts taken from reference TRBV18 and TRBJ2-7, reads NAGVMQNPRHLVRRRGQEARLRCSPMKGHSHVYWYRQLPEEGLKFMVYLQKENIIDESGMPKERFSAEFPKEGPSILRIQQVVRGDSAAYFCASSPAGRTYEQYFGPGTRLTVT.

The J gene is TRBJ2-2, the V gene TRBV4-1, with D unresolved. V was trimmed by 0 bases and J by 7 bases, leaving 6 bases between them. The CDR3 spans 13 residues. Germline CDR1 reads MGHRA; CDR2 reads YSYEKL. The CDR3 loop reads CASSQDRNGELFF. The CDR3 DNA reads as TGCGCCAGCAGCCAAGATAGGAACGGGGAGCTGTTTTTT.

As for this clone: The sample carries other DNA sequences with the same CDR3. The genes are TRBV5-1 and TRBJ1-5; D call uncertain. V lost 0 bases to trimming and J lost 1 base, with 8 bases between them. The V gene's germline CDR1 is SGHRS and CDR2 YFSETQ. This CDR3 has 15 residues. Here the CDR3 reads CASSLDDGSNQPQHF. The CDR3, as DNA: TGCGCCAGCAGCTTGGACGACGGGAGCAATCAGCCCCAGCATTTT. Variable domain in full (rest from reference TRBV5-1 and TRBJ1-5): KAGVTQTPRYLIKTRGQQVTLSCSPISGHRSVSWYQQTPGQGLQFLFEYFSETQRNKGNFPGRFSGRQFSNSRSEMNVSTLELGDSALYLCASSLDDGSNQPQHFGDGTRLSIL.

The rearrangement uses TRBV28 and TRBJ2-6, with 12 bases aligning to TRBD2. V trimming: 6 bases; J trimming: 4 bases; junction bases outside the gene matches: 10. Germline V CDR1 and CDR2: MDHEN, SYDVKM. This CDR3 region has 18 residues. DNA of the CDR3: TGTGCCAGCAGGATAGCTAGCGGGAGGGCCCCAGGGGCCAACGTCCTGACTTTC. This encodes CASRIASGRAPGANVLTF.

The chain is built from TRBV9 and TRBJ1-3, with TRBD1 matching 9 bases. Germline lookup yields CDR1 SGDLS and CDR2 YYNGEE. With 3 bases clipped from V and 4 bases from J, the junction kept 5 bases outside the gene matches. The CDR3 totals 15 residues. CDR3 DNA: TGTGCCAGCAGCGCACAGGGGGCGGGAGGAAACACCATATATTTT. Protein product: CASSAQGAGGNTIYF.

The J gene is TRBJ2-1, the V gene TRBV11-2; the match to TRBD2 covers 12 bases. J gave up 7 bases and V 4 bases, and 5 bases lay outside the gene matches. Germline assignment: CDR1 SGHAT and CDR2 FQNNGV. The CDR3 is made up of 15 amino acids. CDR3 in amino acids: CASSSQGLAGNEQFF. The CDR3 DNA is TGTGCCAGCAGCTCTCAAGGACTAGCGGGAAATGAGCAGTTCTTC.

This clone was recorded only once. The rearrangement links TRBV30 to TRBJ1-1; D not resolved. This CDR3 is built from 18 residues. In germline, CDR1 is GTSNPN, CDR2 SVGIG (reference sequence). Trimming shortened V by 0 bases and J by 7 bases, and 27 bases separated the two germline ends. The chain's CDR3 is CAWSVRQYRNSLRLEAFF. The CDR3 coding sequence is TGTGCCTGGAGTGTACGGCAATATAGGAATTCCTTGAGACTTGAAGCTTTCTTT.

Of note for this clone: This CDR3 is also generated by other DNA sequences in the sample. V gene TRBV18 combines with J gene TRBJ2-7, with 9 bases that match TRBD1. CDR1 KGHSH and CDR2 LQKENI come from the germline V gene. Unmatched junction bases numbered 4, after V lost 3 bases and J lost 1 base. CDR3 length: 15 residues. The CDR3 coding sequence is TGTGCCAGCTCACCGCCGGGACAGGGATCCTACGAGCAGTACTTC. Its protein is CASSPPGQGSYEQYF.

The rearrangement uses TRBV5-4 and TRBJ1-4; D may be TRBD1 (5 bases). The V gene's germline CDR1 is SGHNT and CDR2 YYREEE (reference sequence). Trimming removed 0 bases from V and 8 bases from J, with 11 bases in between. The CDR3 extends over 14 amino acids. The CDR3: CASSLDGGGEKLFF. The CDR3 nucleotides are TGTGCCAGCAGCTTGGACGGGGGAGGGGAAAAACTGTTTTTT.

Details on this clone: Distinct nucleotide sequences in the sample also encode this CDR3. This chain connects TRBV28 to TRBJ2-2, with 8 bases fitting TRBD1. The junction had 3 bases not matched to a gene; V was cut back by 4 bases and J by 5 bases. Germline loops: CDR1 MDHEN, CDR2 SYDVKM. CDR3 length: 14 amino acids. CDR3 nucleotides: TGTGCCAGCAGTTCCGGACAGGGAACCGGGGAGCTGTTTTTT. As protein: CASSSGQGTGELFF.

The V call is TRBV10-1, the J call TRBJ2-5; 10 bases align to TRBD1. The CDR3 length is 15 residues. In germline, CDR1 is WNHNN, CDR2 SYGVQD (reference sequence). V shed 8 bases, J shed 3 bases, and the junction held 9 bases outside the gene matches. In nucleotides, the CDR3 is TGCGCCAGCCTGGGGACAGGGGTCTCGAAAGAGACCCAGTACTTC. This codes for CASLGTGVSKETQYF.

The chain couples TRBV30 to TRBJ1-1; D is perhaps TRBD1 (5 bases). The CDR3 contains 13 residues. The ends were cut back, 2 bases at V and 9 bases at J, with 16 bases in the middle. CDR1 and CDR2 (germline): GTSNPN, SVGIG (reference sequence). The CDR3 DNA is TGTGCCTGGAGTCCCCGGACAAGAGAGCAAGCTTTCTTT. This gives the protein CAWSPRTREQAFF.

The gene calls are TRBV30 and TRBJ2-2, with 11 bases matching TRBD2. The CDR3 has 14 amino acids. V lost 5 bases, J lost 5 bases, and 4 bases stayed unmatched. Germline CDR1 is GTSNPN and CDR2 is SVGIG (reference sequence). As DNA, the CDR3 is TGTGCCTGGCGATCTAGCGGGGGGACCGGGGAGCTGTTTTTT. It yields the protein CAWRSSGGTGELFF.

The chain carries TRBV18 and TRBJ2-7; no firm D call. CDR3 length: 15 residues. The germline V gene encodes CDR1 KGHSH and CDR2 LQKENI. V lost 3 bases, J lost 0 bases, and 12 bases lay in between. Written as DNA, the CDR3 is TGTGCCAGCTCACCCGAGATCTACAGCTCCTACGAGCAGTACTTC. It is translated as CASSPEIYSSYEQYF. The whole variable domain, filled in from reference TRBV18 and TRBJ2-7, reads NAGVMQNPRHLVRRRGQEARLRCSPMKGHSHVYWYRQLPEEGLKFMVYLQKENIIDESGMPKERFSAEFPKEGPSILRIQQVVRGDSAAYFCASSPEIYSSYEQYFGPGTRLTVT.

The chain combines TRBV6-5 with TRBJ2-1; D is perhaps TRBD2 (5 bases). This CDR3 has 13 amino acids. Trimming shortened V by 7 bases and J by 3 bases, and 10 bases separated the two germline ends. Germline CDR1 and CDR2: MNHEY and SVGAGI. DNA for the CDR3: TGTGCCAGCAAATCTGCGGGCTACAATGAGCAGTTCTTC. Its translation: CASKSAGYNEQFF.

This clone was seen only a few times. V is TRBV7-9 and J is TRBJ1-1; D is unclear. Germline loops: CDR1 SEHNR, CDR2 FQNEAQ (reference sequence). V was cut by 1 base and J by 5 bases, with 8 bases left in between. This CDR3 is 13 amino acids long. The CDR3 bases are TGTGCCAGCAGCTTAGATTGGGGAACTGAAGCTTTCTTT. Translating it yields CASSLDWGTEAFF. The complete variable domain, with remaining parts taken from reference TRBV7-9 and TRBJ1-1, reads DTGVSQNPRHKITKRGQNVTFRCDPISEHNRLYWYRQTLGQGPEFLTYFQNEAQLEKSRLLSDRFSAERPKGSFSTLEIQRTEQGDSAMYLCASSLDWGTEAFFGQGTRLTVV.